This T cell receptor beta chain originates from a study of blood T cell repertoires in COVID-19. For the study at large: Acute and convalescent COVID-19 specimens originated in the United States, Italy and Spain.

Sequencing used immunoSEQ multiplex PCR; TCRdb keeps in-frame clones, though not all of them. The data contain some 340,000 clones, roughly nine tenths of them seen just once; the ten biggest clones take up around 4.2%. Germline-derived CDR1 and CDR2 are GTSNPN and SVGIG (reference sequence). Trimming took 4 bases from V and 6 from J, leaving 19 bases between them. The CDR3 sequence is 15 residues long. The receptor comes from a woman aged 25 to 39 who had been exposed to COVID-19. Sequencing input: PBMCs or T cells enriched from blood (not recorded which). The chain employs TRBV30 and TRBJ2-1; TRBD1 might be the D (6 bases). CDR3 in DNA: TGTGCCTGGATCCCTGGGGGCGCCAGGAGCAATGAGCAGTTCTTC. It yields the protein CAWIPGGARSNEQFF.